One and the same sample provided the 2 T cell receptor beta chains below, sequenced in a study of T cells in Graves' hyperthyroidism and ophthalmopathy. RNA transcripts served as the template for amplifying TCR beta CDR3 regions. The HTBI primer set drove a first-round RT-PCR of the TCR CDR3. TCRdb recomputed calls from the multiplex PCR reads with MiXCR, one row per CDR3 protein. The sample contains under 350,000 distinct CDR3 sequences, under 25% of which appear only once. Sequencing was done on a sample of blood. The source is a woman aged 45-65 years with Graves' hyperthyroidism.

This clonotype has only one observation. The chain couples TRBV20-1 to TRBJ2-5; a possible D gene is TRBD2 (5 bases). The CDR3 is 13 amino acids. V lost 6 bases and J 0 bases, leaving 11 bases between the germline ends. Looked up from germline, CDR1 is DFQATT and CDR2 is SNEGSKA (reference sequence). CDR3 amino acids: CSAGWGDQETQYF. In nucleotides, the CDR3 is TGCAGTGCAGGGTGGGGAGACCAAGAGACCCAGTACTTC.

Ten or more counts support this clonotype. J is TRBJ1-2 and V is TRBV5-5, with 9 bases aligning to TRBD1. Unmatched junction bases numbered 4, after V lost 4 bases and J lost 0 bases. CDR3 length: 15 amino acids. Germline V gene sequence: CDR1 SGHKS, CDR2 YYEKEE (reference sequence). The CDR3 sequence: CASSRQGGTNYGYTF. In DNA, the CDR3 is TGTGCCAGCAGCCGACAGGGGGGGACTAACTATGGCTACACCTTC. Variable domain in full (rest from reference TRBV5-5 and TRBJ1-2): DAGVTQSPTHLIKTRGQQVTLRCSPISGHKSVSWYQQVLGQGPQFIFQYYEKEERGRGNFPDRFSARQFPNYSSELNVNALLLGDSALYLCASSRQGGTNYGYTFGSGTRLTVV.